These 13 T cell receptor beta chains share one sample of origin, sequenced in a study of CD8 T cells in ankylosing spondylitis. TCRdb called the 5' RACE reads again in MiXCR, with one record for every CDR3 protein. Of around 35,000 distinct CDR3 sequences detected, approximately 10% appear once; the ten largest clones hold over 20%. Specimen: synovial fluid, either unsorted or a sorted T cell fraction (not recorded which). The receptors originated from a male donor with ankylosing spondylitis.

This chain uses TRBV19 with TRBJ1-2, with 11 positions matching TRBD1. The length of the CDR3 is 16 residues. Germline assignment: CDR1 LNHDA and CDR2 SQIVND (reference sequence). With V trimmed by 7 bases and J by 7 bases, 14 bases remained unmatched. CDR3 nucleotides: TGTGCCAGTAATCCGGACAGGGGGCATTCCCCTGTTGGCTACACCTTC. It specifies CASNPDRGHSPVGYTF. The complete variable domain, with remaining parts taken from reference TRBV19 and TRBJ1-2, reads DGGITQSPKYLFRKEGQNVTLSCEQNLNHDAMYWYRQDPGQGLRLIYYSQIVNDFQKGDIAEGYSVSREKKESFPLTVTSAQKNPTAFYLCASNPDRGHSPVGYTFGSGTRLTVV.

This clonotype was detected a few times. The chain combines TRBV6-1 with TRBJ2-5, with a weak D call TRBD2 (5 bases). Trimming took 6 bases from V and 5 from J, leaving 16 bases between them. The CDR3 has 14 residues. Germline lookup yields CDR1 MNHNS and CDR2 SASEGT. The CDR3 protein is CASSPMGSVETQYF. In nucleotides, the CDR3 is TGTGCCAGCAGCCCCATGGGGAGCGTCGAGACCCAGTACTTC.

There are many counts of this clonotype. The rearrangement links TRBV7-3 to TRBJ2-1; the D is unclear. V shed 3 bases and J shed 7 bases, with 13 bases lying between them. The CDR3 extends over 14 amino acids. The germline CDR1 and CDR2 sequences are SGHTA and FQGTGA. CDR3 sequence (DNA): TGTGCCAGCAGCTTCCAACCTAGTTCTAATGAGCAGTTCTTC. This translates into CASSFQPSSNEQFF.

This clonotype was counted ten times or more. The chain links TRBV7-9 to TRBJ2-2; weak D call: TRBD1 (5 bases). Trimming took 5 bases from V and 0 from J, leaving 16 bases between them. The CDR3 extends over 17 amino acids. Per germline, CDR1 SEHNR and CDR2 FQNEAQ (reference sequence). CDR3: CASSPLLDITNTGELFF. The CDR3 DNA reads TGTGCCAGCAGCCCGCTTCTGGACATAACGAACACCGGGGAGCTGTTTTTT.

This clonotype was observed a handful of times. The chain's CDR3 is CASPLLLSNQPQHF. Here the CDR3 DNA reads TGTGCCAGCCCTCTCTTATTGAGCAATCAGCCCCAGCATTTT. This rearrangement joins TRBV21-1 to TRBJ1-5. TRBV21-1 is a pseudogene segment. The length of the CDR3 is 14 residues.

This clonotype was found many times. The rearrangement links TRBV11-2 to TRBJ2-5, with D perhaps matching TRBD1 or TRBD2 (5 bases each). This CDR3 is 15 amino acids long. Trimming took off 1 base at V and 5 bases at J, with 14 bases between the two ends. Germline values: CDR1 SGHAT, CDR2 FQNNGV. The CDR3 DNA reads as TGTGCCAGCAGCTTAGTCGGGGCCCCCGGGGAGACCCAGTACTTC. Translation: CASSLVGAPGETQYF.

This sequence joins TRBV7-2 and TRBJ2-7, with a possible D match to TRBD2 (5 bases). Germline lookup yields CDR1 SGHTA and CDR2 FQGNSA. This CDR3 contains 17 residues. Trimming took 5 bases from V and 6 from J, leaving 26 bases between them. CDR3: CASSRKVGSLGEVEQYF. CDR3 bases: TGTGCCAGCAGCCGCAAGGTTGGAAGTCTGGGAGAAGTCGAGCAGTACTTC. Supplemented by reference TRBV7-2 and TRBJ2-7, the full variable domain reads GAGVSQSPSNKVTEKGKDVELRCDPISGHTALYWYRQSLGQGLEFLIYFQGNSAPDKSGLPSDRFSAERTGGSVSTLTIQRTQQEDSAVYLCASSRKVGSLGEVEQYFGPGTRLTVT.

The genes are TRBV2 and TRBJ2-1; TRBD2 might be the D (5 bases). Germline V gives CDR1 SNHLY, CDR2 FYNNEI. The CDR3 consists of 13 residues. Trimming stripped 5 bases from V and 4 bases from J, with 9 bases between. The DNA for the CDR3 is TGTGCCAGCAGTCGGGGTCAATACAATGAGCAGTTCTTC. Its protein product is CASSRGQYNEQFF.

This clonotype was seen more than once but under ten times. This chain links TRBV28 with TRBJ2-1, with 9 bases identical to TRBD2. The CDR3 is 14 residues long. V lost 10 bases, J lost 6 bases, and 10 bases stayed unmatched. CDR1 is MDHEN, CDR2 SYDVKM, per germline. Here the CDR3 DNA reads TGTGCCACCCTGACCGTGGGACTAGCCAATGAGCAGTTCTTC. Its translation: CATLTVGLANEQFF.

This chain connects TRBV20-1 to TRBJ2-5; D is unclear. CDR1 is DFQATT, CDR2 SNEGSKA, per germline (reference sequence). V was pared by 1 base and J by 0 bases, with 9 bases between. This CDR3 is 14 amino acids long. The CDR3 is CSARVWGNQETQYF. The CDR3 DNA sequence: TGCAGTGCTAGAGTTTGGGGAAACCAAGAGACCCAGTACTTC.

This clonotype has only a few counts. The V call is TRBV29-1, the J call TRBJ2-1; 11 positions agree with TRBD2. J was trimmed by 8 bases and V by 7 bases; bases with no gene match: 7. The CDR3 length is 13 residues. Germline V gives CDR1 SQVTM, CDR2 ANQGSEA. CDR3 bases: TGCAGCGCCGGGACTAGCGGCTCCTATGAGCAGTTCTTC. This sequence encodes CSAGTSGSYEQFF.

This clonotype was recorded a few times. The rearrangement joins TRBV20-1 to TRBJ1-2; TRBD1 matches at 7 bases. J was trimmed by 2 bases and V by 0 bases; bases with no gene match: 3. CDR3 size: 14 residues. Germline V gene data show CDR1 as DFQATT and CDR2 as SNEGSKA (reference sequence). The CDR3: CSARDRGSNYGYTF. In DNA, the CDR3 is TGCAGTGCTAGAGACAGGGGGTCGAACTATGGCTACACCTTC.

This clonotype was observed many times. The V call is TRBV7-2, the J call TRBJ2-1, with 8 bases matching TRBD2. Germline trimming cut 5 bases from V and 8 bases from J; bases unmatched to any gene: 14. This CDR3 region has 16 residues. Germline lookup yields CDR1 SGHTA and CDR2 FQGNSA. The chain's CDR3 is CASSKGAGGVGDEQFF. The CDR3 DNA reads TGTGCCAGCAGCAAGGGCGCGGGGGGAGTCGGGGATGAGCAGTTCTTC.